Following are 10 T cell receptor beta chains from one sample sequenced in a study of blood T cell repertoires in COVID-19. Sequencing used immunoSEQ multiplex PCR; TCRdb keeps in-frame clones, though not all of them. The sample has 100,000 to 150,000 clones; roughly 80% are singletons. Source material: peripheral blood. These receptors originate from a woman in her fifties or sixties with acute or convalescent COVID-19.

This chain connects TRBV28 to TRBJ2-7; D is ambiguous. The CDR3 covers 12 residues. Trimming pared 6 bases from V and 2 bases from J, leaving 8 bases between. Germline values: CDR1 MDHEN, CDR2 SYDVKM. CDR3 protein: CASSSVPYEQYF. The CDR3, as DNA: TGTGCCAGCAGCTCCGTTCCCTACGAGCAGTACTTC.

The chain has TRBV4-1 and TRBJ2-3; 11 bases line up with TRBD2. This CDR3 is built from 16 residues. Germline V gene data show CDR1 as MGHRA and CDR2 as YSYEKL. Germline trimming cut 4 bases from V and 5 bases from J; bases unmatched to any gene: 8. The CDR3 region has the DNA TGCGCCAGCAGCCGATACCTAGCGGGGGGTAGAGATACGCAGTATTTT. As protein: CASSRYLAGGRDTQYF.

This chain connects TRBV6-5 to TRBJ1-4; no definite D call. Trimming removed 0 bases at V and 8 bases at J, with 13 bases between. The length of the CDR3 is 15 residues. Germline values: CDR1 MNHEY, CDR2 SVGAGI. CDR3 protein: CASSYSEQRAEKLFF. The DNA of the CDR3 is TGTGCCAGCAGTTACTCGGAACAGAGGGCGGAAAAACTGTTTTTT.

The CDR3 region has the DNA TGTGCCAGTAGTATGTTCCGGGACAGGGGACCGACTAACTATGGCTACACCTTC. The encoded protein is CASSMFRDRGPTNYGYTF. The V call is TRBV19, the J call TRBJ1-2, with TRBD1 identical over 10 bases. This CDR3 region has 18 residues. From germline, CDR1 is LNHDA and CDR2 SQIVND (reference sequence). Trimming at V came to 3 bases and at J to 0 bases, leaving 10 bases not matched to a gene.

The chain couples TRBV27 to TRBJ1-2, with TRBD1 as a possible D gene (6 bases). Germline values: CDR1 MNHEY, CDR2 SMNVEV (reference sequence). The CDR3 has 13 amino acids. Trimming took 6 bases from V and 4 from J, leaving 12 bases between them. For the CDR3, the DNA is TGTGCCAGCAGACTCGGACAGTTCTATGGCTACACCTTC. Its translation is CASRLGQFYGYTF.

The V call is TRBV6-1, the J call TRBJ1-1, with D possibly TRBD1 on 6 matching bases. This CDR3 is built from 14 residues. Germline V gene data show CDR1 as MNHNS and CDR2 as SASEGT. Trimming took 0 bases from V and 8 from J, leaving 13 bases between them. The CDR3 protein is CASSEAGQGREAFF. CDR3 nucleotide sequence: TGTGCCAGCAGTGAAGCGGGGCAGGGGAGAGAAGCTTTCTTT.

The chain recombines TRBV9 with TRBJ1-2, with 7 bases fitting TRBD1. Trimming cost V 4 bases and J 4 bases; bases outside gene matches: 7. Germline V gene sequence: CDR1 SGDLS, CDR2 YYNGEE. The CDR3 consists of 14 residues. The CDR3 DNA reads as TGTGCCAGCAGCCCTCAAGGGGACAGCTATGGCTACACCTTC. It codes for CASSPQGDSYGYTF.

The CDR3 nucleotides read TGTGCCAGCAGTTCCCGGGACAATGGCTACACCTTC. It is translated as CASSSRDNGYTF. The rearrangement joins TRBV27 to TRBJ1-2; perhaps TRBD1 as D (6 bases). V lost 4 bases to trimming and J lost 6 bases, with 9 bases between them. Germline assignment: CDR1 MNHEY and CDR2 SMNVEV (reference sequence). This CDR3 has 12 residues.

The chain uses TRBV11-3 and TRBJ2-3, with 9 bases identical to TRBD2. The CDR3 consists of 16 residues. V was clipped by 5 bases and J by 3 bases; unmatched bases: 9. In germline, CDR1 is SGHNT, CDR2 YENEEA. As DNA, the CDR3 is TGTGCCAGCAGCCCCGGTAGCGGGGGAGCAACAGATACGCAGTATTTT. The encoded protein is CASSPGSGGATDTQYF.

V and J are TRBV9 and TRBJ1-3, with 8 bases identical to TRBD1. This CDR3 is 15 amino acids long. The J segment lost 3 bases and the V segment lost 4 bases, leaving 6 bases of the junction unmatched. From germline, CDR1 is SGDLS and CDR2 YYNGEE. CDR3 sequence: CASSSTGTGGNTIYF. CDR3 DNA sequence: TGTGCCAGCAGCTCGACGGGGACAGGTGGAAACACCATATATTTT.